Listed below are T cell receptor beta chains from one sample, sequenced in a study of T cell responses to AZD1222 COVID-19 vaccine. Sequencing used immunoSEQ multiplex PCR; TCRdb keeps in-frame clones, though not all of them. The sample lists approximately 170,000 clones, around 93% occurring once. This specimen consisted of peripheral blood, obtained on day 0 of AZD1222 vaccination. Receptor source: an adult in good health. The CDR3 runs from the conserved cysteine through the conserved F or W. D genes are given only for firm matches. Clone sizes are given selectively: once, few, many, or a class where the clone is expanded.

TRBD1	TRBV19	TRBJ1-6	.	CASSGGFSPLHF	TGTGCCAGTTCAGGGGGCTTTTCACCCCTCCACTTT
TRBD1	TRBV12-3/TRBV12-4	TRBJ1-1	.	CASRGQGWTEAFF	TGTGCCAGCAGGGGACAGGGCTGGACTGAAGCTTTCTTT
.	TRBV20-1	TRBJ1-1	.	CSARASGAFF	TGCAGTGCTCGGGCCTCAGGAGCTTTCTTT
TRBD2	TRBV28	TRBJ2-3	.	CASSLAGGPKQYF	TGTGCCAGTTCACTAGCGGGAGGGCCCAAGCAGTATTTT
TRBD1	TRBV7-2	TRBJ1-5	.	CASSLDRVQPQHF	TGTGCCAGCAGCTTGGACAGGGTTCAGCCCCAGCATTTT
.	TRBV30	TRBJ1-3	.	CAWSADPGPGNTIYF	TGTGCCTGGAGCGCAGATCCGGGGCCTGGAAACACCATATATTTT
TRBD1	TRBV29-1	TRBJ1-2	.	CSVDDPGTGFGYTF	TGCAGCGTAGACGACCCCGGGACAGGGTTTGGCTACACCTTC
.	TRBV13	TRBJ1-1	.	CASSLEGSSNTEAFF	TGTGCCAGCAGCTTAGAGGGCAGTTCGAACACTGAAGCTTTCTTT
.	TRBV27	TRBJ1-6	.	CASSLSRHNSPLHF	TGTGCCAGCAGTTTATCAAGGCACAATTCACCCCTCCACTTT
.	TRBV20-1	TRBJ2-4	.	CSASPLQEAKNIQYF	TGCAGTGCTAGTCCCCTACAGGAAGCCAAAAACATTCAGTACTTC
TRBD2	TRBV10-2	TRBJ2-3	.	CASSESTLAGTADTQYF	TGCGCCAGCAGTGAGTCGACCCTAGCGGGCACCGCAGATACGCAGTATTTT
TRBD1	TRBV6-5	TRBJ1-1	once	CASSLRTGRNTEAFF	TGTGCCAGCAGCTTGAGGACAGGGAGAAACACTGAAGCTTTCTTT
.	TRBV6-5	TRBJ1-4	once	CASSSRGGEEKLFF	TGTGCCAGCAGCTCCAGGGGCGGAGAAGAAAAACTGTTTTTT
.	TRBV28	TRBJ2-7	.	CASSPRGSHSYEQYF	TGTGCCAGCAGTCCGAGGGGCTCACACTCCTACGAGCAGTACTTC
.	TRBV5-4	TRBJ1-4	.	CASSLAGRGAKLFF	TGTGCCAGCAGCTTGGCCGGGCGGGGGGCAAAACTGTTTTTT
.	TRBV9	TRBJ2-1	.	CASSGRTEFLREQFF	TGTGCCAGCAGCGGACGGACTGAATTCCTTCGGGAGCAGTTCTTC
TRBD1	TRBV12-5	TRBJ1-4	.	CASGSGQGREKLFF	TGTGCTAGTGGTTCGGGACAGGGTAGGGAAAAACTGTTTTTT
.	TRBV7-9	TRBJ2-7	.	CASTLVTGLSSYEQYF	TGTGCCAGCACCCTAGTAACGGGCCTCAGCTCCTACGAGCAGTACTTC
.	TRBV19	TRBJ1-4	.	CASSPGRGVKTNEKLFF	TGTGCCAGTAGCCCGGGACGAGGGGTGAAAACTAATGAAAAACTGTTTTTT
.	TRBV7-2	TRBJ1-1	.	CASSPGGTGNRAEAFF	TGTGCCAGCAGCCCGGGTGGGACCGGAAACAGAGCTGAAGCTTTCTTT
.	TRBV5-1	TRBJ2-1	.	CASVAGYEQFF	TGCGCCAGCGTTGCAGGGTATGAGCAGTTCTTC
TRBD1	TRBV27	TRBJ1-3	.	CASSSETGNGNTIYF	TGTGCCAGCAGTTCCGAGACAGGGAACGGAAACACCATATATTTT
.	TRBV27	TRBJ2-7	.	CASSHSPSRYEQYF	TGTGCCAGCAGTCACAGCCCGAGCAGGTATGAGCAGTACTTC
.	TRBV3-1/TRBV3-2	TRBJ1-3	.	CASSQVYSLTGNTIYF	TGTGCCAGCAGCCAAGTGTACAGCCTCACTGGAAACACCATATATTTT
TRBD2	TRBV5-1	TRBJ2-2	.	CASTNTRGRGTGELFF	TGCGCCAGCACCAACACCCGCGGGAGAGGGACCGGGGAGCTGTTTTTT
.	TRBV7-9	TRBJ2-7	.	CASVGFLGSHEQYF	TGTGCCAGCGTAGGGTTTTTGGGGAGCCACGAGCAGTACTTC
.	TRBV28	TRBJ2-1	.	CASSPHGGGSSYNEQFF	TGTGCCAGCAGCCCTCATGGTGGGGGGAGCTCCTACAATGAGCAGTTCTTC
.	TRBV5-1	TRBJ2-5	.	CASSATGTEETQYF	TGCGCCAGCAGCGCGACAGGGACTGAAGAGACCCAGTACTTC